This T cell receptor beta chain derives from a study of neoadjuvant anti-PD-1 for oral cavity cancer. V trimming: 4 bases; J trimming: 9 bases; junction bases outside the gene matches: 5. This CDR3 is 13 amino acids long. Germline V gene lookup returns CDR1 MNHEY and CDR2 SMNVEV (reference sequence). Method: immunoSEQ multiplex PCR; TCRdb's copy keeps in-frame clones and lacks some. Of approximately 35,000 clones listed, about 83% were seen once; the top ten hold roughly 3.6%. The input for sequencing was PBMCs, taken before nivolumab (anti-PD-1) treatment. The sequence was collected from a person aged 35-79 years with oral cavity squamous cell carcinoma. This sequence joins TRBV27 and TRBJ1-5; TRBD1 matches at 8 bases. CDR3 in DNA: TGTGCCAGCAGTTCAAACAGGGGGGGGCCCCAGCATTTT. This gives the protein CASSSNRGGPQHF.